Following are 9 T cell receptor beta chains from one sample sequenced in a study of technical replicates of blood from several donors. Sequenced by immunoSEQ multiplex PCR; TCRdb stores in-frame clones only, minus some. The sample contains approximately 51,000 clones, just over 90% of which appear only once. Sequencing was done on a sample of PBMCs. These receptors were collected from a human donor in good health. Some clones in this sample may be carry-over from other donors' samples.

The chain couples TRBV25-1 to TRBJ1-2; the match to TRBD1 covers 7 bases. Trimming removed 3 bases from V and 7 bases from J; junction bases left unmatched: 8. Germline CDR1 and CDR2: MGHDK and SYGVNS. This CDR3 is 14 amino acids long. The DNA of the CDR3 is TGTGCCAGCAGTGACCCCGGGACAGTCGGTGGCTACACCTTC. The encoded protein is CASSDPGTVGGYTF.

The rearrangement uses TRBV30 and TRBJ2-5; 11 nucleotides align to TRBD2. The ends lost 2 bases at V and 5 bases at J; junction bases unmatched: 4. Germline-derived CDR1 and CDR2 are GTSNPN and SVGIG (reference sequence). CDR3 length equals 14 residues. CDR3 bases: TGTGCCTGGAGTAAGACTAGCGGGATTGAGACCCAGTACTTC. Translating gives CAWSKTSGIETQYF.

V gene TRBV7-6 combines with J gene TRBJ2-4, with TRBD1 as a possible D gene (6 bases). This CDR3 comprises 14 residues. Trimming removed 1 base from V and 8 bases from J, with 12 bases in between. Germline V gene sequence: CDR1 SGHVS, CDR2 FNYEAQ. The CDR3 spells CASSLGARGDIQYF. For the CDR3, the DNA is TGTGCCAGCAGCTTAGGGGCCAGGGGAGACATTCAGTACTTC.

The gene calls are TRBV5-6 and TRBJ1-4, with D tentatively TRBD1 (6 bases). CDR3 size: 16 residues. Looked up from germline, CDR1 is SGHDT and CDR2 is YYEEEE. The V gene lost 4 bases and the J gene lost 7 bases, with 20 bases spanning the gap. The CDR3 loop reads CASSQNNHRATEKLFF. CDR3 DNA: TGTGCCAGCAGCCAGAATAATCACAGGGCTACTGAAAAACTGTTTTTT. The full variable domain, in which reference TRBV5-6 and TRBJ1-4 provide the parts outside the CDR3, is DAGVTQSPTHLIKTRGQQVTLRCSPKSGHDTVSWYQQALGQGPQFIFQYYEEEERQRGNFPDRFSGHQFPNYSSELNVNALLLGDSALYLCASSQNNHRATEKLFFGSGTQLSVL.

This chain uses TRBV7-8 with TRBJ1-1; D unclear. This CDR3 contains 14 residues. Germline CDR1 SGHVS, CDR2 FQNEAQ. Trimming removed 5 bases at V and 1 base at J, with 11 bases between. The CDR3 sequence is CASSPGRANTEAFF. CDR3 nucleotides: TGTGCCAGCAGCCCGGGGAGGGCGAACACTGAAGCTTTCTTT.

The V gene is TRBV9, the J gene TRBJ2-7; 11 bases line up with TRBD1. The ends lost 5 bases at V and 3 bases at J; junction bases unmatched: 4. CDR1 is SGDLS and CDR2 is YYNGEE in the germline V gene. This CDR3 region has 14 residues. CDR3 in amino acids: CASSRTGGYYEQYF. For the CDR3, the DNA is TGTGCCAGCAGTCGGACAGGGGGCTACTACGAGCAGTACTTC.

The chain has TRBV6-1 and TRBJ1-6; no firm D call. The length of the CDR3 is 15 residues. Per germline, CDR1 MNHNS and CDR2 SASEGT. The V end lost 5 bases, the J end lost 7 bases, and 15 bases lay between the germline ends. The CDR3 sequence: CASSPEIGGNSPLHF. In DNA form, the CDR3 reads TGTGCCAGCAGTCCCGAGATTGGAGGCAATTCACCCCTCCACTTT.

This clone was observed once. This chain joins TRBV7-9 and TRBJ2-7, with 11 bases fitting TRBD1. Trimming removed 5 bases from V and 6 bases from J; junction bases left unmatched: 6. The CDR3 extends over 14 amino acids. Germline loops: CDR1 SEHNR, CDR2 FQNEAQ (reference sequence). The CDR3 here is CASSRRTGGGEQYF. CDR3 nucleotides: TGTGCCAGCAGCCGAAGGACAGGGGGCGGCGAGCAGTACTTC.

The CDR3 bases are TGTGCCACCGACGGGGGGGATGAAGCTTTCTTT. Its protein product is CATDGGDEAFF. This chain joins TRBV7-9 and TRBJ1-1; a weak D match, TRBD1 (5 bases). The germline CDR1 and CDR2 sequences are SEHNR and FQNEAQ (reference sequence). There are 11 residues in the CDR3. Trimming pared 10 bases from V and 7 bases from J, leaving 13 bases between. Based on the CDR3 plus reference TRBV7-9 and TRBJ1-1, the full variable domain is DTGVSQNPRHKITKRGQNVTFRCDPISEHNRLYWYRQTLGQGPEFLTYFQNEAQLEKSRLLSDRFSAERPKGSFSTLEIQRTEQGDSAMYLCATDGGDEAFFGQGTRLTVV.